A selection of T cell receptor beta chains follows, all from one sample in a study of blood T cell repertoires in COVID-19. The protocol was immunoSEQ multiplex PCR, while the TCRdb copy is restricted to in-frame clones and leaves out a portion. The sample lists some 250,000 clones, 88% occurring once. The sample was peripheral blood. The source of these receptors is a woman in her forties who had recovered from COVID-19. Each CDR3 is given with its conserved first and last residue. Size tells how often a clone was seen (once, few, many) or the class of an expanded clone, and some rows leave it out.

abundance: -
v_gene: TRBV5-1
CDR3aa: CASSATGGAGYNEQFF

abundance: few
v_gene: TRBV29-1
CDR3aa: CSVAYRGTGTEAFF

abundance: -
v_gene: TRBV15
CDR3aa: CATSWEGWNQPQHF

abundance: -
v_gene: TRBV5-5
CDR3aa: CASSPGQGAGETQYF

abundance: -
v_gene: TRBV30
CDR3aa: CAWSVGGSTEAFF

abundance: -
v_gene: TRBV4-2
CDR3aa: CASRLTRWGSSGASYEQYF

abundance: -
v_gene: TRBV27
CDR3aa: CASSPTGRFAGELFF

abundance: -
v_gene: TRBV7-9
CDR3aa: CASSLGSGSGSRDTQYF

abundance: -
v_gene: TRBV6-1
CDR3aa: CASSEGAVQYF

abundance: -
v_gene: TRBV30
CDR3aa: CAWSWRQALLGSPLHF

abundance: once
v_gene: TRBV29-1
CDR3aa: CSVGGTGSPYRF

abundance: -
v_gene: TRBV9
CDR3aa: CASSVENRGSPLHF

abundance: -
v_gene: TRBV29-1
CDR3aa: CSVATGANTEAFF

abundance: -
v_gene: TRBV19
CDR3aa: CASSTRTGTNTGELFF

abundance: -
v_gene: TRBV19
CDR3aa: CASSAGTSIVYEQYF

abundance: -
v_gene: TRBV30
CDR3aa: CAWGDRGYEQYF

abundance: -
v_gene: TRBV5-6
CDR3aa: CASSLGPNQPQHF

abundance: -
v_gene: TRBV6-5
CDR3aa: CASSYRTAAYNSPLHF

abundance: -
v_gene: TRBV6-2/TRBV6-3
CDR3aa: CASSWTGDNSDYGYTF

abundance: few
v_gene: TRBV7-2
CDR3aa: CASSTQGPNSPLHF

abundance: once
v_gene: TRBV13
CDR3aa: CASSLEAGGPPAKNIQYF

abundance: -
v_gene: TRBV15
CDR3aa: CATSTPRGAKNIQYF